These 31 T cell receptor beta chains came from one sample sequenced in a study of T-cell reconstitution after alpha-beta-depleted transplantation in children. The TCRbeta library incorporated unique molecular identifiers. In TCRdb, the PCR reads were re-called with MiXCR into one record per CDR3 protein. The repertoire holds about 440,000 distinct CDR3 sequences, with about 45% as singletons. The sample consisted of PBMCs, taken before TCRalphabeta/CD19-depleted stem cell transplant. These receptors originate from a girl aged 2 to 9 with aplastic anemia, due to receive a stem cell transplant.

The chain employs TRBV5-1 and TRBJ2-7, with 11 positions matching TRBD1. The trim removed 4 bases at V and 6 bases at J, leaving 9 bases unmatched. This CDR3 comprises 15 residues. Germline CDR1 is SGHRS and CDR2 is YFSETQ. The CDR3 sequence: CASSPLGQGAFEQYF. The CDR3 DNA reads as TGCGCCAGCAGCCCCTTAGGACAGGGGGCCTTCGAGCAGTACTTC. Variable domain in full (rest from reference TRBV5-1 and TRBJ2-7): KAGVTQTPRYLIKTRGQQVTLSCSPISGHRSVSWYQQTPGQGLQFLFEYFSETQRNKGNFPGRFSGRQFSNSRSEMNVSTLELGDSALYLCASSPLGQGAFEQYFGPGTRLTVT.

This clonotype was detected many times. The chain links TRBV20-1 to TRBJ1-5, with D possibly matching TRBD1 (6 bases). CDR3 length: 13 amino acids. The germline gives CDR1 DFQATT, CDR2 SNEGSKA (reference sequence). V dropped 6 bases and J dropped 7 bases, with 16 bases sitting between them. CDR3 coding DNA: TGCAGTGCGGGGGCAGTCCTAGAACAGCCCCAGCATTTT. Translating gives CSAGAVLEQPQHF.

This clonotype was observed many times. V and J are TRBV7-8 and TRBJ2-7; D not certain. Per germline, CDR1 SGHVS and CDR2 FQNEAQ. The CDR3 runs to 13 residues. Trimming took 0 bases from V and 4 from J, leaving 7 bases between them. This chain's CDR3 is CASSLALQYEQYF. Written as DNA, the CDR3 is TGTGCCAGCAGCTTAGCGCTGCAGTACGAGCAGTACTTC.

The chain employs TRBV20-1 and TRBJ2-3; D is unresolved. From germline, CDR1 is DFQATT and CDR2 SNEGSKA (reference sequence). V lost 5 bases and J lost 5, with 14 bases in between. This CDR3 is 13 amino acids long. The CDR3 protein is CSAAELKLDTQYF. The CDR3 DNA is TGCAGTGCTGCGGAGTTGAAGTTAGATACGCAGTATTTT.

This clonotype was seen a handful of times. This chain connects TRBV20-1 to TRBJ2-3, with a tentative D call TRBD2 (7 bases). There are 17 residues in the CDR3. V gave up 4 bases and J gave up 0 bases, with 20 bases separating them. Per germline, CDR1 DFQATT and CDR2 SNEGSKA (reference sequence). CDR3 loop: CSATGALAGYSTDTQYF. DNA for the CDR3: TGCAGTGCTACAGGGGCCTTAGCGGGCTATAGCACAGATACGCAGTATTTT.

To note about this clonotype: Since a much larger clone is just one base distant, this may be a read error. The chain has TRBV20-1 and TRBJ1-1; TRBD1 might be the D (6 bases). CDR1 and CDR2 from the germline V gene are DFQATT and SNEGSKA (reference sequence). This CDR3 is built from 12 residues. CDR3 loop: CSAPQWDTQAFF. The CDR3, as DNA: TGCAGTGCTCCCCAATGGGACACTCAAGCTTTCTTT.

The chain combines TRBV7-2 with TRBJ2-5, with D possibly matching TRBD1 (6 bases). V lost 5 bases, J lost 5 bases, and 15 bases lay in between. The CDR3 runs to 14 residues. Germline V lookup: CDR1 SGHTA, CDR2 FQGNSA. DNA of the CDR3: TGTGCCAGCAGCCCCCGGGCAGGGGTGGAGACCCAGTACTTC. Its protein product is CASSPRAGVETQYF.

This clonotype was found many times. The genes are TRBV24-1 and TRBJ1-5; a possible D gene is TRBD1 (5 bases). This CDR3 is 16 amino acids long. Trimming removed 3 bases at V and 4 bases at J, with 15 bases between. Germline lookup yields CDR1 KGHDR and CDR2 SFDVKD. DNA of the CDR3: TGTGCCACCAGTGATCCCCAGGCAGGGCCGAATCAGCCCCAGCATTTT. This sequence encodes CATSDPQAGPNQPQHF.

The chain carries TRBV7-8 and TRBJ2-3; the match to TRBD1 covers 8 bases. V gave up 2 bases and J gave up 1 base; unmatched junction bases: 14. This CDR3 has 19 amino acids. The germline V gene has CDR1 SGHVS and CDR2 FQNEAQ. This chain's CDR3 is CASSLSRGQVAARTDTQYF. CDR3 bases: TGTGCCAGCAGCTTAAGTAGGGGACAGGTCGCCGCCCGCACAGATACGCAGTATTTT. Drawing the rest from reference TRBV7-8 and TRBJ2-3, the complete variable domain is GAGVSQSPRYKVAKRGQDVALRCDPISGHVSLFWYQQALGQGPEFLTYFQNEAQLDKSGLPSDRFFAERPEGSVSTLKIQRTQQEDSAVYLCASSLSRGQVAARTDTQYFGPGTRLTVL.

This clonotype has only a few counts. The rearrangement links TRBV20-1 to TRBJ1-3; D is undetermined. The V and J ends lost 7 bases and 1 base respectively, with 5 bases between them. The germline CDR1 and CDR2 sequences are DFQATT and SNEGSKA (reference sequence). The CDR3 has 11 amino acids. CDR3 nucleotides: TGCAGTGGCAGGTCTGGAAACACCATATATTTT. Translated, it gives CSGRSGNTIYF.

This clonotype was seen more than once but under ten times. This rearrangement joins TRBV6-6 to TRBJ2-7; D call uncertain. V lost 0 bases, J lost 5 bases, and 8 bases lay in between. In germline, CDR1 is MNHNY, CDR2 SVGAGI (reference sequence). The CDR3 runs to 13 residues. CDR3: CASSYSTLDEQYF. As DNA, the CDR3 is TGTGCCAGCAGTTACTCTACATTGGACGAGCAGTACTTC.

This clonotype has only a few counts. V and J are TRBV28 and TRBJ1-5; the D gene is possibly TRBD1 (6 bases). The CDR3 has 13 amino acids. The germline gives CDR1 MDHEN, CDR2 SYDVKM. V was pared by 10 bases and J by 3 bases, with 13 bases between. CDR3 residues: CAIRGRINQPQHF. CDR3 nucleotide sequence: TGTGCCATCAGGGGCAGGATCAATCAGCCCCAGCATTTT.

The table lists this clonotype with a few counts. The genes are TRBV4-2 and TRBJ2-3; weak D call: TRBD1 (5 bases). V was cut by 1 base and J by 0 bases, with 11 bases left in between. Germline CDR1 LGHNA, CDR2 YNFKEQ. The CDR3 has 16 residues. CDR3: CASSQGQGVSTDTQYF. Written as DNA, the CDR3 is TGTGCCAGCAGCCAAGGGCAGGGTGTTAGCACAGATACGCAGTATTTT.

The CDR3 coding sequence is TGCGCCAGCAGCCGAGTAATAACTAGCGATGAGCAGTTCTTC. Protein sequence: CASSRVITSDEQFF. The chain recombines TRBV4-1 with TRBJ2-1, with 7 bases matching TRBD2. The V and J ends lost 4 bases and 8 bases, in that order; junction bases with no gene match: 8. This CDR3 is built from 14 residues. Per the germline V gene, CDR1 is MGHRA and CDR2 is YSYEKL.

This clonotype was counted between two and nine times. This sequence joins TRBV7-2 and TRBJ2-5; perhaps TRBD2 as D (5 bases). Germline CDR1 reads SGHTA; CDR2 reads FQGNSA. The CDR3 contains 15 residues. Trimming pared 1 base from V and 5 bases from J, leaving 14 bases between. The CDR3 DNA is TGTGCCAGCAGCTTAGAAAGGAGTCGAGGGGAGACCCAGTACTTC. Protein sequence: CASSLERSRGETQYF.

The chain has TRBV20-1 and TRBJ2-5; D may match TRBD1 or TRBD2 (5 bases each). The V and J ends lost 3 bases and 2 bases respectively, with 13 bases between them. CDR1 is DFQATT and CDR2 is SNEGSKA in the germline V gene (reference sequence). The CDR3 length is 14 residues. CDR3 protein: CSARGHEGQETQYF. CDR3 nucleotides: TGCAGTGCTAGGGGGCACGAGGGGCAAGAGACCCAGTACTTC.

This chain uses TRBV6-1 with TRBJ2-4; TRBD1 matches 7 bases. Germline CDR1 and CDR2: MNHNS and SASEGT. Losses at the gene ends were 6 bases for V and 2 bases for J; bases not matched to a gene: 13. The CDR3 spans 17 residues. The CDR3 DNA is TGTGCCAGCAGCGCGGCCGTTGGGACAGTCCCCAAAAACATTCAGTACTTC. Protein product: CASSAAVGTVPKNIQYF.

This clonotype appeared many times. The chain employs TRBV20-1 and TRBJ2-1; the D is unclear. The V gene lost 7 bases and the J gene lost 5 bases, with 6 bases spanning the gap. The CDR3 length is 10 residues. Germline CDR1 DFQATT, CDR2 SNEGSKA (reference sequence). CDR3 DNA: TGCAGTGTTTTCAACAATGAGCAGTTCTTC. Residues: CSVFNNEQFF.

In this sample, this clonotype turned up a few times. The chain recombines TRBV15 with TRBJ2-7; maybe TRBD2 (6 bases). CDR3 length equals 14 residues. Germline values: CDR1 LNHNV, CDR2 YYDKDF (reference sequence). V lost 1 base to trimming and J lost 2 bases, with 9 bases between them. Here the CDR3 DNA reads TGTGCCACCAGCAGAGGAGCGGGTCCCTACGAGCAGTACTTC. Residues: CATSRGAGPYEQYF.

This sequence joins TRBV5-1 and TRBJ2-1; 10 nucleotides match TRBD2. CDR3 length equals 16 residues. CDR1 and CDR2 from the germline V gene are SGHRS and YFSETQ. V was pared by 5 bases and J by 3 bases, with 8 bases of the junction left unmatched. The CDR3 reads CASRARTSGVYNEQFF. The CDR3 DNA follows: TGCGCCAGCAGGGCCCGGACTAGCGGAGTCTACAATGAGCAGTTCTTC. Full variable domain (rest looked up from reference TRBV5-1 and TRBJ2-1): KAGVTQTPRYLIKTRGQQVTLSCSPISGHRSVSWYQQTPGQGLQFLFEYFSETQRNKGNFPGRFSGRQFSNSRSEMNVSTLELGDSALYLCASRARTSGVYNEQFFGPGTRLTVL.

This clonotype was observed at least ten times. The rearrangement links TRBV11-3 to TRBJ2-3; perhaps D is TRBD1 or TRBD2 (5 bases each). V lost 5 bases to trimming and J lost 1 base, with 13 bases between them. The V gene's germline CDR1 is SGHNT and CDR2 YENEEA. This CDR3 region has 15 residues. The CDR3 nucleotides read TGTGCCAGCAGCCCCCGACTGGGGGGCACAGATACGCAGTATTTT. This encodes CASSPRLGGTDTQYF.

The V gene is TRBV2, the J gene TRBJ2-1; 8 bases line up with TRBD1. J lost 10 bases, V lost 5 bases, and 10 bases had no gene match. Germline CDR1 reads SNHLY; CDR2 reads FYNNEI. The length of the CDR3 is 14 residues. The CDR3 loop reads CASSPGTGPWEQFF. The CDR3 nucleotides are TGTGCCAGCAGTCCCGGGACAGGTCCGTGGGAGCAGTTCTTC.

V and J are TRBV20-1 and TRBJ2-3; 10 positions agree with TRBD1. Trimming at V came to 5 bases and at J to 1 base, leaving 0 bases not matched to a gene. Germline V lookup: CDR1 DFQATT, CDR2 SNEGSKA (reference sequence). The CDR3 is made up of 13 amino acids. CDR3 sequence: CSAGTGGTDTQYF. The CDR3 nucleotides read TGCAGTGCTGGGACAGGGGGCACAGATACGCAGTATTTT.

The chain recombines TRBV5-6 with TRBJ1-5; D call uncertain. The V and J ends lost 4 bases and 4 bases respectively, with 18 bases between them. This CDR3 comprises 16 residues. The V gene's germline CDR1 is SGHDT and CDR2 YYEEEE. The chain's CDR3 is CASSAEGRGRNQPQHF. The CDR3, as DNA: TGTGCCAGCAGCGCGGAAGGGCGGGGAAGGAATCAGCCCCAGCATTTT.

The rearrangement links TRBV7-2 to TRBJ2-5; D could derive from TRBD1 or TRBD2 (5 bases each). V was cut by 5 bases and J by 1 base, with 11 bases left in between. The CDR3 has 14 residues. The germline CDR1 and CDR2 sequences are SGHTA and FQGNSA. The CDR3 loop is CASSVNGAQETQYF. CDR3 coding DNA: TGTGCCAGCAGCGTAAACGGGGCCCAAGAGACCCAGTACTTC.

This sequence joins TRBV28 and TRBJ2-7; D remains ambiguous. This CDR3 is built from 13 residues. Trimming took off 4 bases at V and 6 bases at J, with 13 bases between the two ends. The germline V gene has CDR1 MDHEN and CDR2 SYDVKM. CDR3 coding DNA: TGTGCCAGCAGTTCCTTCGCCAGCCCCGAGCAGTACTTC. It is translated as CASSSFASPEQYF.

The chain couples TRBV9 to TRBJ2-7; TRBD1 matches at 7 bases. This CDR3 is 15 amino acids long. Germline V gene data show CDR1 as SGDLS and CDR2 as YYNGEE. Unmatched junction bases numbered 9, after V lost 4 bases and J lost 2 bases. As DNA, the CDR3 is TGTGCCAGCAGCTCCGGGGACAGAATACCCTACGAGCAGTACTTC. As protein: CASSSGDRIPYEQYF.

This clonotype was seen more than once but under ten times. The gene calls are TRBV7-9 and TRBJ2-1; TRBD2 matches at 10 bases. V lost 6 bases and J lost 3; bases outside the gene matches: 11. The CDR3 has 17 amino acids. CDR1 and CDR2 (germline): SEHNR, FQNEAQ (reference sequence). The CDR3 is CASSFHPSGSIYNEQFF. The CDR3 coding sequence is TGTGCCAGCAGTTTTCATCCTAGCGGGAGTATCTACAATGAGCAGTTCTTC.

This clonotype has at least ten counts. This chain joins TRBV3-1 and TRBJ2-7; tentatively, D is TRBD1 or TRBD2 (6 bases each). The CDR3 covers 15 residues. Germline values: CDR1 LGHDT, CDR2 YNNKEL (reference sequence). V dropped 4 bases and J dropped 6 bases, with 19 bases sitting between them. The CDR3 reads CASSLKRSGEVEQYF. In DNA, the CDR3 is TGTGCCAGCAGCCTTAAGCGGTCAGGGGAGGTCGAGCAGTACTTC.

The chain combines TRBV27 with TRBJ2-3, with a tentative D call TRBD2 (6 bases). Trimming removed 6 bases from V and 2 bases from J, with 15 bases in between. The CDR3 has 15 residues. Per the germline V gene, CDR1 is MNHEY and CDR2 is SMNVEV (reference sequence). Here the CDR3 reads CASSPLGGATDTQYF. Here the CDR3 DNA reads TGTGCCAGCAGCCCCCTAGGCGGGGCCACAGATACGCAGTATTTT.

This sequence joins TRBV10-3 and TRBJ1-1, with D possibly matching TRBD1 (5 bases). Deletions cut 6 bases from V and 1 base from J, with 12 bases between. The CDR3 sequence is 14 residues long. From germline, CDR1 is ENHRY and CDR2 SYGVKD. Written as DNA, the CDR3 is TGTGCCATCAGCGGGGTTGGGGGGAACACTGAAGCTTTCTTT. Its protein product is CAISGVGGNTEAFF.